Described below is a single T cell receptor (beta chain) sequence and its context. No antigen is known for it. The data derive from a study of identical twins. The study's findings and limits: Fewer insertions characterized abundant cord blood beta clonotypes, whereas memory repertoires showed none. Cross-sectional statistical analysis was relied on for the conclusions, without the same donors being followed.

TCRdb independently ran MiXCR on the 5' RACE reads; one entry per CDR3 protein. The sample carries 350,000 to 600,000 distinct CDR3 sequences, 14% recorded once. The CDR3 covers 14 residues. Unmatched junction bases numbered 10, after V lost 8 bases and J lost 5 bases. Germline V gives CDR1 MDHEN, CDR2 SYDVKM. These data also featured in a second study, about yellow fever vaccine responses in identical twins.

The V gene is TRBV28, the J gene TRBJ1-2, with 8 bases matching TRBD1. Sequencing input: CD4+ T cells sorted from blood. The receptor comes from a woman aged 18-29 years in good health. The DNA of the CDR3 is TGTGCCAGCTGTCGACAGGGGATTGGTTATGGCTACACCTTC. It codes for CASCRQGIGYGYTF.